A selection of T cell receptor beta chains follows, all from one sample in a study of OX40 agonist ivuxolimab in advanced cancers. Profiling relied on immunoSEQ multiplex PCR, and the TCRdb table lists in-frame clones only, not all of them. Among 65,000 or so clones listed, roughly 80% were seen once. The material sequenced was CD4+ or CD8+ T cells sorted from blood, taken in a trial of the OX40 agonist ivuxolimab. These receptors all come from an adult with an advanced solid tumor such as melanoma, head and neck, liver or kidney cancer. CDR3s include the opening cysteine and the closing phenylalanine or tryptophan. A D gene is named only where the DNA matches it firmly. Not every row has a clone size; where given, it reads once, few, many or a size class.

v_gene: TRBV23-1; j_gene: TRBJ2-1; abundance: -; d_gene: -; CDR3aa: CASSQPGWMYNEQFF; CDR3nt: TGCGCCAGCAGTCAGCCAGGGTGGATGTACAATGAGCAGTTCTTC
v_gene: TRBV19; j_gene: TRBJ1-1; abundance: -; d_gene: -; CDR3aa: CASSSQGSTEAFF; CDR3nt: TGTGCCAGTAGTTCTCAGGGGAGCACTGAAGCTTTCTTT
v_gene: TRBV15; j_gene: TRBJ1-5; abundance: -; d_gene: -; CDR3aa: CATSRDISWDQPQHF; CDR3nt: TGTGCCACCAGCAGAGATATTTCATGGGATCAGCCCCAGCATTTT
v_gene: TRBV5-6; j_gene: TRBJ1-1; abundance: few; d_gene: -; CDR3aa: CASSRDTGEAFF; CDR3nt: TGTGCCAGCAGTCGAGACACTGGAGAGGCTTTCTTT
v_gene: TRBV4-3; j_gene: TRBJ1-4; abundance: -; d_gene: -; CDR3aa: CASSQQPEGGNEKLFF; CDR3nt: TGCGCCAGCAGCCAACAACCAGAGGGAGGGAATGAAAAACTGTTTTTT
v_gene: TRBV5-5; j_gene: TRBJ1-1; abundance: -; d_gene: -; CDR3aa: CASRPQPTPRRGFF; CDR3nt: TGTGCCAGCAGACCACAACCGACGCCAAGGCGAGGTTTCTTT
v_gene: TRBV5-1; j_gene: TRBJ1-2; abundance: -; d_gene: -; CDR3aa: CASSLWDKEGYTF; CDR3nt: TGCGCCAGCAGCTTGTGGGACAAAGAGGGCTACACCTTC
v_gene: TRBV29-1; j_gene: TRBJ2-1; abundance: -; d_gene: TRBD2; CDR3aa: CSVLLAGGNEQFF; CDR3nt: TGCAGCGTTCTACTAGCGGGGGGAAATGAGCAGTTCTTC
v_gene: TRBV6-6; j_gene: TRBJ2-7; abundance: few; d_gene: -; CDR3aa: CASSLLGVGGEQYF; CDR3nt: TGTGCCAGCAGCCTTCTAGGCGTGGGGGGCGAGCAGTACTTC
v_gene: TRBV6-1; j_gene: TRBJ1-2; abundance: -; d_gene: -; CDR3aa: CASSEDPGLGYTF; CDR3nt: TGTGCCAGCAGTGAAGACCCCGGACTCGGCTACACCTTC
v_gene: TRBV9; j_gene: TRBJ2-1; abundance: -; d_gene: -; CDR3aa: CASSVSPGGAYNEQFF; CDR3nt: TGTGCCAGCAGCGTATCCCCAGGGGGGGCCTACAATGAGCAGTTCTTC
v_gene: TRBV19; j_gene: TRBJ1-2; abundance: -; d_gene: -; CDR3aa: CASSSQADYGYTF; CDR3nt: TGTGCCAGTAGTTCGCAGGCAGACTATGGCTACACCTTC
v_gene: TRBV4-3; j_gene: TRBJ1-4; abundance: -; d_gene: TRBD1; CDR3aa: CASSHWDSRGEKLFF; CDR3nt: TGCGCCAGCAGCCATTGGGACAGCCGGGGCGAAAAACTGTTTTTT